A single sample gave rise to the 19 T cell receptor beta chains below, sequenced in a study of shared clonotypes between healthy human individuals (dated by TCRdb to between 2020 and 2021). Library preparation employed the immunoSEQ multiplex PCR assay. TCRdb mirrors the immuneACCESS table, restricted to in-frame sequences. Some clones are absent from its copies; in checked studies, under half trace to an unresolved V gene, and the reason for the others is unknown. The sample yields about 1.1 million clones; 75% to 85% were counted once. Of the sample, 0.4% to 0.55% falls within the top ten clones. The specimen was memory CD4+ T cells from PBMCs. In light of the paper, this sample's cell subset or site label describes: CD45RA-negative fraction. The receptors stem from a man aged 18 to 29 in good health. Some clones in this sample may be carry-over from other donors' samples.

The CDR3 DNA is TGCGCCAGCAGCCAAGATGAATTTTTCACTGAAGCTTTCTTT. Translated: CASSQDEFFTEAFF. The chain joins TRBV4-1 to TRBJ1-1; D gene uncertain. The CDR3 covers 14 residues. Trimming stripped 0 bases from V and 4 bases from J, with 9 bases between. Germline values: CDR1 MGHRA, CDR2 YSYEKL.

This chain connects TRBV27 to TRBJ2-7, with TRBD1 matching over 10 bases. Looked up from germline, CDR1 is MNHEY and CDR2 is SMNVEV (reference sequence). The ends lost 4 bases at V and 0 bases at J; junction bases unmatched: 21. This CDR3 is 21 amino acids long. Written as DNA, the CDR3 is TGTGCCAGCAGTTCCCTCCAGGACGGGACAGGGGCGTCATGGAGCTCCTACGAGCAGTACTTC. This codes for CASSSLQDGTGASWSSYEQYF.

This clone was recorded only once. This chain links TRBV18 with TRBJ2-1; the D call may be TRBD1 or TRBD2 (5 bases each). V dropped 3 bases and J dropped 3 bases, with 12 bases sitting between them. CDR3 length equals 15 residues. Per germline, CDR1 KGHSH and CDR2 LQKENI. The CDR3 is CASSPGWGNYNEQFF. DNA of the CDR3: TGTGCCAGCTCACCGGGGTGGGGGAACTACAATGAGCAGTTCTTC.

This chain links TRBV2 with TRBJ1-2, with TRBD1 matching over 9 bases. CDR1 and CDR2 from the germline V gene are SNHLY and FYNNEI. This CDR3 is built from 14 residues. Losses at the gene ends were 4 bases for V and 4 bases for J; bases not matched to a gene: 4. Written as DNA, the CDR3 is TGTGCCAGCAGTGTAGGGACAGGGACCTATGGCTACACCTTC. Its protein product is CASSVGTGTYGYTF.

This clone has just a few counts. V gene TRBV7-8 combines with J gene TRBJ1-5; a weak D match, TRBD1 (6 bases). This CDR3 has 15 amino acids. Germline V gene lookup returns CDR1 SGHVS and CDR2 FQNEAQ. The V gene lost 1 base and the J gene lost 2 bases, with 9 bases spanning the gap. CDR3 in DNA: TGTGCCAGCAGCTTAGTTTGGACAGGCAATCAGCCCCAGCATTTT. This translates into CASSLVWTGNQPQHF.

The chain employs TRBV6-1 and TRBJ1-1; D perhaps matches TRBD1 (5 bases). The CDR3 runs to 14 residues. V was cut by 5 bases and J by 5 bases, with 15 bases left in between. CDR1 is MNHNS and CDR2 is SASEGT in the germline V gene. CDR3 DNA sequence: TGTGCCAGCAGTCTCGGGGGGGGAGGGACTGAAGCTTTCTTT. Protein sequence: CASSLGGGGTEAFF.

The V and J genes are TRBV7-3 and TRBJ1-1; 8 bases are a match to TRBD1. In germline, CDR1 is SGHTA, CDR2 FQGTGA. After removal of 4 bases from V and 7 bases from J, the junction contained 8 bases not matched to a gene. The CDR3 length is 14 residues. Here the CDR3 reads CASSSQGASGEAFF. CDR3 coding DNA: TGTGCCAGCAGCTCGCAGGGGGCATCGGGTGAAGCTTTCTTT.

The CDR3 bases are TGTGCCAGCAGCGCTGCGGGGCAATCCTACAATGAGCAGTTCTTC. It specifies CASSAAGQSYNEQFF. The chain links TRBV9 to TRBJ2-1; possible D gene TRBD2, 6 bases. V lost 3 bases and J lost 1, with 11 bases in between. CDR3 length: 15 amino acids. Germline CDR1 SGDLS, CDR2 YYNGEE.

This clone showed up just a few times. This chain connects TRBV11-1 to TRBJ2-7; D possibly corresponds to TRBD2 (6 bases). Germline V gives CDR1 SGHAT, CDR2 FQDESV (reference sequence). The CDR3 is 15 residues long. V lost 6 bases to trimming and J lost 2 bases, with 17 bases between them. DNA of the CDR3: TGTGCCAGCAGACCATGGCAGGAGGGGACCTACGAGCAGTACTTC. This codes for CASRPWQEGTYEQYF. The full variable domain, with the rest looked up from reference TRBV11-1 and TRBJ2-7, is EAEVAQSPRYKITEKSQAVAFWCDPISGHATLYWYRQILGQGPELLVQFQDESVVDDSQLPKDRFSAERLKGVDSTLKIQPAELGDSAMYLCASRPWQEGTYEQYFGPGTRLTVT.

The rearrangement uses TRBV5-1 and TRBJ2-3, with unresolved D. Germline-derived CDR1 and CDR2 are SGHRS and YFSETQ. Deletions cut 2 bases from V and 8 bases from J, with 12 bases between. This CDR3 has 13 residues. The CDR3 loop reads CASSLPPQPTQYF. The CDR3 DNA sequence: TGCGCCAGCAGCTTACCCCCGCAGCCTACGCAGTATTTT.

This sequence joins TRBV5-1 and TRBJ2-3, with unresolved D. The V gene's germline CDR1 is SGHRS and CDR2 YFSETQ. Trimming pared 0 bases from V and 0 bases from J, leaving 8 bases between. CDR3 length: 15 residues. This CDR3 is CASSLDAVSTDTQYF. In nucleotides, the CDR3 is TGCGCCAGCAGCTTGGATGCGGTAAGCACAGATACGCAGTATTTT.

The chain carries TRBV29-1 and TRBJ2-5; 8 positions agree with TRBD1. The germline CDR1 and CDR2 sequences are SQVTM and ANQGSEA. The ends lost 4 bases at V and 6 bases at J; junction bases unmatched: 13. This CDR3 region has 15 residues. The CDR3: CSVAKGTGVDKTQYF. CDR3 sequence (DNA): TGCAGCGTTGCAAAGGGGACAGGCGTAGACAAGACCCAGTACTTC. Full variable domain (remainder filled in from reference TRBV29-1 and TRBJ2-5): SAVISQKPSRDICQRGTSLTIQCQVDSQVTMMFWYRQQPGQSLTLIATANQGSEATYESGFVIDKFPISRPNLTFSTLTVSNMSPEDSSIYLCSVAKGTGVDKTQYFGPGTRLLVL.

This clone was seen a handful of times. The chain uses TRBV2 and TRBJ2-7; TRBD1 or TRBD2 may be the D gene (5 bases each). Germline V gene sequence: CDR1 SNHLY, CDR2 FYNNEI. With 5 bases removed from V and 3 bases from J, the gap between germline ends came to 20 bases. The CDR3 length is 16 residues. The CDR3 is CASSSPFFGAGYEQYF. CDR3 in DNA: TGTGCCAGCAGTTCCCCCTTTTTCGGGGCGGGCTACGAGCAGTACTTC.

The chain carries TRBV28 and TRBJ1-3, with 7 bases identical to TRBD1. CDR3 length equals 17 residues. V lost 6 bases and J lost 8; bases outside the gene matches: 19. From germline, CDR1 is MDHEN and CDR2 SYDVKM. In DNA, the CDR3 is TGTGCCAGCAGCCACGACACAGGGGTCATAGCTCGATACACCATATATTTT. Its protein is CASSHDTGVIARYTIYF.

This chain joins TRBV19 and TRBJ2-5; TRBD1 might be the D (6 bases). Germline loops: CDR1 LNHDA, CDR2 SQIVND (reference sequence). Trimming pared 3 bases from V and 4 bases from J, leaving 18 bases between. The CDR3 has 16 amino acids. CDR3 sequence (DNA): TGTGCCAGTAGTATCAGAGGCAGGGGCTCTCGAGAGACCCAGTACTTC. Its translation: CASSIRGRGSRETQYF.

This chain joins TRBV28 and TRBJ1-2, with D maybe TRBD1 (5 bases). Germline V CDR1 and CDR2: MDHEN, SYDVKM. The CDR3 has 14 amino acids. Trimming shortened V by 4 bases and J by 4 bases, and 13 bases separated the two germline ends. CDR3 sequence (DNA): TGTGCCAGCAGTTCCCCGGGACGACTCTATGGCTACACCTTC. Protein product: CASSSPGRLYGYTF.

V is TRBV11-2 and J is TRBJ2-7; D gene uncertain. Trimming took off 3 bases at V and 4 bases at J, with 7 bases between the two ends. Germline CDR1 is SGHAT and CDR2 is FQNNGV. The CDR3 covers 12 residues. Written as DNA, the CDR3 is TGTGCCAGCAGCTTTCAACATTACGAGCAGTACTTC. It codes for CASSFQHYEQYF. Full variable domain (outside the CDR3, taken from reference TRBV11-2 and TRBJ2-7): EAGVAQSPRYKIIEKRQSVAFWCNPISGHATLYWYQQILGQGPKLLIQFQNNGVVDDSQLPKDRFSAERLKGVDSTLKIQPAKLEDSAVYLCASSFQHYEQYFGPGTRLTVT.

The gene calls are TRBV5-1 and TRBJ2-3; possibly TRBD1 for D (5 bases). CDR3 size: 13 residues. CDR1 and CDR2 (germline): SGHRS, YFSETQ. Trimming shortened V by 4 bases and J by 4 bases, and 10 bases separated the two germline ends. CDR3 protein: CASSQGQPDTQYF. Here the CDR3 DNA reads TGCGCCAGCAGCCAAGGACAACCAGATACGCAGTATTTT.

The gene calls are TRBV2 and TRBJ2-2; 12 bases are shared with TRBD2. The CDR3 spans 15 residues. The V and J ends lost 6 bases and 4 bases, in that order; junction bases with no gene match: 3. Germline loops: CDR1 SNHLY, CDR2 FYNNEI. For the CDR3, the DNA is TGTGCCAGCAGCGGACTAGCGGGACCCACCGGGGAGCTGTTTTTT. This codes for CASSGLAGPTGELFF.